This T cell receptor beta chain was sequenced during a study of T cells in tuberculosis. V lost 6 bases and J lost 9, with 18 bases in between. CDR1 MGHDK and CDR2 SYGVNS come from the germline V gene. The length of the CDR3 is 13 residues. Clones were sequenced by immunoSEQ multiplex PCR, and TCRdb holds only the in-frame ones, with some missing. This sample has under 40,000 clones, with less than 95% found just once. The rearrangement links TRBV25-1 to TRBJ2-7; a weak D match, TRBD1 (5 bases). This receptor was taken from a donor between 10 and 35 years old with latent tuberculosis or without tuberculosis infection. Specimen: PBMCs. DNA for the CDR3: TGTGCCAGCAGCCCCGGTATTGGGGCAGGGCAGTACTTC. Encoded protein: CASSPGIGAGQYF.